One sample yielded the 22 T cell receptor beta chains listed below, sequenced in a study of OX40 agonist ivuxolimab in advanced cancers. This table comes from immunoSEQ multiplex PCR, and its TCRdb copy is limited to in-frame clones, with some not included. The table lists roughly 15,000 clones, just under 90% of them singletons. This sample comprised CD4+ or CD8+ T cells sorted from blood, obtained in a trial of the OX40 agonist ivuxolimab. These receptors all come from an adult with an advanced solid tumor such as melanoma, head and neck, liver or kidney cancer.

The J gene is TRBJ1-1, the V gene TRBV5-5, with D possibly being TRBD1 (5 bases). CDR1 SGHKS and CDR2 YYEKEE come from the germline V gene (reference sequence). Trimming cost V 1 base and J 7 bases, with 17 bases left between them. The CDR3 is 15 residues long. CDR3 sequence: CASSLPDTLRSEAFF. In nucleotides, the CDR3 is TGTGCCAGCAGCTTGCCGGACACCCTTAGGAGTGAAGCTTTCTTT.

The J gene is TRBJ2-5, the V gene TRBV5-6; maybe TRBD1 (6 bases). Germline lookup yields CDR1 SGHDT and CDR2 YYEEEE. Trimming pared 2 bases from V and 0 bases from J, leaving 11 bases between. The CDR3 spans 15 residues. In DNA, the CDR3 is TGTGCCAGCAGCTTAGGACAGTTGTACCAAGAGACCCAGTACTTC. It encodes CASSLGQLYQETQYF.

The chain combines TRBV11-2 with TRBJ1-4, with 10 bases lining up with TRBD1. The CDR3 totals 15 residues. Germline V lookup: CDR1 SGHAT, CDR2 FQNNGV. The ends lost 5 bases at V and 8 bases at J; junction bases unmatched: 8. CDR3 region: CASSLGRDRGEKLFF. Here the CDR3 DNA reads TGTGCCAGCAGCCTGGGGCGGGACAGGGGCGAAAAACTGTTTTTT.

The genes are TRBV9 and TRBJ2-6; no clear D gene. The CDR3 runs 16 residues. Trimming removed 2 bases from V and 0 bases from J, with 9 bases in between. Germline loops: CDR1 SGDLS, CDR2 YYNGEE. The CDR3 loop reads CASSVTLVSGANVLTF. The CDR3 DNA sequence: TGTGCCAGCAGCGTTACACTGGTCTCTGGGGCCAACGTCCTGACTTTC.

A note on this clone: Other DNA sequences from this sample encode an identical CDR3 as well. The chain carries TRBV10-3 and TRBJ2-5, with a possible D match to TRBD2 (6 bases). In germline, CDR1 is ENHRY, CDR2 SYGVKD. CDR3 length: 13 residues. Deletions cut 10 bases from V and 2 bases from J, with 14 bases between. The CDR3 here is CATAGILQETQYF. In DNA, the CDR3 is TGTGCCACTGCGGGGATACTACAAGAGACCCAGTACTTC.

This chain joins TRBV21-1 and TRBJ1-1; the D call in the table, TRBD1, was not verified against the DNA. TRBV21-1 is classified as a pseudogene. This CDR3 has 18 residues. CDR3 amino acids: CASSSQTKPSGLNTEAFF. CDR3 coding DNA: TGTGCCAGCAGCTCCCAAACAAAACCTTCAGGTTTGAACACTGAAGCTTTCTTT.

The genes are TRBV5-1 and TRBJ1-2; weak D call: TRBD1 (5 bases). The V end lost 0 bases, the J end lost 4 bases, and 13 bases lay between the germline ends. The length of the CDR3 is 15 residues. Germline V gene lookup returns CDR1 SGHRS and CDR2 YFSETQ. The CDR3 loop reads CASSLDSGGSYGYTF. The CDR3 DNA reads as TGCGCCAGCAGCTTGGACTCGGGGGGGTCCTATGGCTACACCTTC.

The chain links TRBV5-1 to TRBJ2-7; D not certain. CDR1 SGHRS and CDR2 YFSETQ come from the germline V gene. V was shortened by 0 bases and J by 0 bases, with 4 bases between the two germline ends. CDR3 size: 13 residues. CDR3: CASSLDNSYEQYF. The CDR3 bases are TGCGCCAGCAGCTTGGACAACTCCTACGAGCAGTACTTC. Drawing the rest from reference TRBV5-1 and TRBJ2-7, the complete variable domain is KAGVTQTPRYLIKTRGQQVTLSCSPISGHRSVSWYQQTPGQGLQFLFEYFSETQRNKGNFPGRFSGRQFSNSRSEMNVSTLELGDSALYLCASSLDNSYEQYFGPGTRLTVT.

This chain uses TRBV2 with TRBJ2-4; D is perhaps TRBD2 (6 bases). Trimming shortened V by 6 bases and J by 7 bases, and 16 bases separated the two germline ends. Per the germline V gene, CDR1 is SNHLY and CDR2 is FYNNEI. The CDR3 runs 14 residues. The CDR3 DNA sequence: TGTGCCAGCAGCGGGGGAGGCAGTACGAACATTCAGTACTTC. Residues: CASSGGGSTNIQYF.

The chain uses TRBV4-3 and TRBJ1-4, with 7 bases aligning to TRBD1. Germline values: CDR1 LGHNA, CDR2 YSLEER. V lost 1 base to trimming and J lost 7 bases; unmatched junction nucleotides: 3. This CDR3 has 14 amino acids. In nucleotides, the CDR3 is TGCGCCAGCAGCCAAGCGGCAGGGGGTGAAAAACTGTTTTTT. Amino acid sequence: CASSQAAGGEKLFF.

The V call is TRBV18, the J call TRBJ1-3; TRBD1 matches at 12 bases. Germline lookup yields CDR1 KGHSH and CDR2 LQKENI. J was trimmed by 9 bases and V by 2 bases; bases with no gene match: 5. The CDR3 is made up of 15 amino acids. For the CDR3, the DNA is TGTGCCAGCTCACCAGAAGGGACAGGGGGCCGCACCATATATTTT. Amino acid sequence: CASSPEGTGGRTIYF.

The rearrangement joins TRBV9 to TRBJ2-7; 9 nucleotides match TRBD1. V gave up 4 bases and J gave up 1 base; unmatched junction bases: 3. The CDR3 contains 14 residues. Germline V gene data show CDR1 as SGDLS and CDR2 as YYNGEE. The CDR3 spells CASSPGTGSYEQYF. DNA for the CDR3: TGTGCCAGCAGCCCCGGGACAGGGTCCTACGAGCAGTACTTC.

The chain links TRBV6-1 to TRBJ1-6; no clear D. This CDR3 spans 15 amino acids. V was trimmed by 2 bases and J by 7 bases, leaving 12 bases between them. Germline CDR1 reads MNHNS; CDR2 reads SASEGT. The CDR3 DNA follows: TGTGCCAGCAGTGAAAATGGCCAGAAGAATTCACCCCTCCACTTT. Encoded protein: CASSENGQKNSPLHF.

The rearrangement joins TRBV2 to TRBJ1-2; no firm D call. The CDR3 runs to 14 residues. Germline CDR1 reads SNHLY; CDR2 reads FYNNEI. Trimming left V 5 bases short and J 0 bases short, with 10 bases between. The CDR3 DNA follows: TGTGCCAGCAGTCCAGAGAGAACTAACTATGGCTACACCTTC. It specifies CASSPERTNYGYTF.

This sequence joins TRBV6-5 and TRBJ1-2, with D unresolved. The germline V gene encodes CDR1 MNHEY and CDR2 SVGAGI. Trimming pared 0 bases from V and 4 bases from J, leaving 15 bases between. The length of the CDR3 is 16 residues. Here the CDR3 DNA reads TGTGCCAGCAGTTACTCAAGCTCCCGACGGATCTATGGCTACACCTTC. The encoded protein is CASSYSSSRRIYGYTF.

The chain is built from TRBV5-5 and TRBJ2-3; 11 bases align to TRBD2. In germline, CDR1 is SGHKS, CDR2 YYEKEE (reference sequence). The V gene end was trimmed by 1 base and the J gene end by 2 bases; junction bases not matched to a gene: 3. This CDR3 is 16 amino acids long. CDR3: CASSLLAGGATDTQYF. In DNA form, the CDR3 reads TGTGCCAGCAGCTTGCTAGCGGGGGGCGCCACAGATACGCAGTATTTT.

The V gene is TRBV12-5, the J gene TRBJ2-7; TRBD2 might be the D (6 bases). V lost 1 base and J lost 4, with 14 bases in between. The CDR3 length is 15 residues. Germline CDR1 reads LGHNT; CDR2 reads FRNRAP. CDR3 nucleotide sequence: TGTGCTAGTGGTTTGGCCGCGGGGCTTTCTTACGAGCAGTACTTC. This codes for CASGLAAGLSYEQYF.

The V call is TRBV5-4, the J call TRBJ2-1; the match to TRBD2 covers 7 bases. The CDR3 loop spans 16 amino acids. The ends lost 4 bases at V and 5 bases at J; junction bases unmatched: 12. CDR1 and CDR2 from the germline V gene are SGHNT and YYREEE (reference sequence). The CDR3 protein is CASSTQVGTTDNEQFF. For the CDR3, the DNA is TGTGCCAGCAGCACCCAAGTGGGGACTACTGACAATGAGCAGTTCTTC. The whole variable domain, remainder taken from reference TRBV5-4 and TRBJ2-1, is ETGVTQSPTHLIKTRGQQVTLRCSSQSGHNTVSWYQQALGQGPQFIFQYYREEENGRGNFPPRFSGLQFPNYSSELNVNALELDDSALYLCASSTQVGTTDNEQFFGPGTRLTVL.

The chain employs TRBV29-1 and TRBJ1-1; D is possibly TRBD1 (6 bases). V was trimmed by 7 bases and J by 4 bases, leaving 16 bases between them. CDR3 size: 13 residues. CDR1 and CDR2 from the germline V gene are SQVTM and ANQGSEA. The CDR3, as DNA: TGCAGCGCCTCTGGGGGGCGAGGCACTGAAGCTTTCTTT. Its protein product is CSASGGRGTEAFF.

This chain links TRBV30 with TRBJ2-7; possibly TRBD1 or TRBD2 for D (5 bases each). The V and J ends lost 5 bases and 6 bases respectively, with 11 bases between them. CDR1 and CDR2 from the germline V gene are GTSNPN and SVGIG (reference sequence). The CDR3 is 11 residues long. DNA of the CDR3: TGTGCCTGGGAACGAGGGGCCGAGCAGTACTTC. It encodes CAWERGAEQYF.

The V call is TRBV7-2, the J call TRBJ2-1; 10 positions agree with TRBD2. Per germline, CDR1 SGHTA and CDR2 FQGNSA. The CDR3 has 16 amino acids. V lost 4 bases, J lost 2 bases, and 5 bases stayed unmatched. The CDR3 spells CASSSRTSGTYNEQFF. The CDR3 region has the DNA TGTGCCAGCAGCTCCCGGACTAGCGGAACCTACAATGAGCAGTTCTTC. The entire variable domain, with the rest obtained from reference TRBV7-2 and TRBJ2-1, is as follows: GAGVSQSPSNKVTEKGKDVELRCDPISGHTALYWYRQSLGQGLEFLIYFQGNSAPDKSGLPSDRFSAERTGGSVSTLTIQRTQQEDSAVYLCASSSRTSGTYNEQFFGPGTRLTVL.

The chain employs TRBV11-3 and TRBJ1-1; 11 bases line up with TRBD1. The length of the CDR3 is 13 residues. The germline V gene encodes CDR1 SGHNT and CDR2 YENEEA. Germline trimming cut 3 bases from V and 7 bases from J; bases unmatched to any gene: 1. The CDR3 is CASSLGQGDEAFF. The CDR3 DNA is TGTGCCAGCAGCTTGGGACAGGGGGATGAAGCTTTCTTT.